This T cell receptor beta chain was sequenced for a study of T-cell reconstitution after alpha-beta-depleted transplantation in children. It was with unique molecular identifiers that the TCRbeta library was prepared. TCRdb re-called the PCR reads through MiXCR, storing one row per CDR3 protein. The table lists fewer than 550,000 distinct CDR3 sequences, approximately 10% of them singletons. The CDR3 covers 16 residues. CDR1 is MDHEN and CDR2 is SYDVKM in the germline V gene. The junction had 8 bases not matched to a gene; V was cut back by 3 bases and J by 3 bases. General study points: Surviving recipient T cells and thymic progenitors accounted for the high day-60 TCRbeta diversity observed in some patients. There were reportedly several hundred expanded graft clones from which alpha-beta T cells came about two months after transplant. It was newly produced T cells that mostly accounted for T-cell counts and diversity one year after transplant.

About this clonotype: What it binds is unknown.

Material: PBMCs, mostly from graft donor cells, obtained 180 days after TCRalphabeta/CD19-depleted stem cell transplant. The rearrangement uses TRBV28 and TRBJ2-4; 7 bases match TRBD2. This receptor was identified in a female patient aged 2-10 years who had a stem cell transplant for aplastic anemia, so the T cells may come from the graft donor. The CDR3 DNA reads as TGTGCCAGCAGTTTTCGGCGGGAGCGGGTCAAAAACATTCAGTACTTC. Its translation: CASSFRRERVKNIQYF.